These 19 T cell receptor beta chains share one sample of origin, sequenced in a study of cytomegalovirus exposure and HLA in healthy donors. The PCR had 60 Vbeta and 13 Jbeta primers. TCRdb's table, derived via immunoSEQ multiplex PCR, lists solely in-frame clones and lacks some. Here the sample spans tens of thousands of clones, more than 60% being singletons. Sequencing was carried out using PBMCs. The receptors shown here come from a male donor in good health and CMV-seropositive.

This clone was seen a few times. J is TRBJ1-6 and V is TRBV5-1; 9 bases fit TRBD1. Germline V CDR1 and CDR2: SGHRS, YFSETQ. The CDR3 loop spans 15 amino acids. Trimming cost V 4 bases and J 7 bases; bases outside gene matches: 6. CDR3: CASSKQGAQNSPLHF. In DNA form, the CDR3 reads TGCGCCAGCAGCAAACAGGGGGCGCAGAATTCACCCCTCCACTTT.

CDR3 nucleotides: TGTGCCAGCAGTTTCAACAGGCTCGGTGAAAAACTGTTTTTT. It codes for CASSFNRLGEKLFF. The J gene is TRBJ1-4, the V gene TRBV28, with D perhaps matching TRBD1 (5 bases). The germline V and J ends were trimmed by 3 bases and 7 bases, with 12 bases remaining between them. This CDR3 has 14 amino acids. Per germline, CDR1 MDHEN and CDR2 SYDVKM.

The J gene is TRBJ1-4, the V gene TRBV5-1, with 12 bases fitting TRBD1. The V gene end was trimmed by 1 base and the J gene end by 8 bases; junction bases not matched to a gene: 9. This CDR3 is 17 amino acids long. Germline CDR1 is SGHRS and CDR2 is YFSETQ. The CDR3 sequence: CASSLTGTGGSSEKLFF. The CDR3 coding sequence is TGCGCCAGCAGCTTGACCGGGACAGGGGGCTCAAGCGAAAAACTGTTTTTT.

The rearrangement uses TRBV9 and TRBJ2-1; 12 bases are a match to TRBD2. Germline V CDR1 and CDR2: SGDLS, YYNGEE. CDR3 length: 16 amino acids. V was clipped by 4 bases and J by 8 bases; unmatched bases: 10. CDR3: CASSPDPSGGADEQFF. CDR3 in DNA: TGTGCCAGCAGCCCCGACCCTAGCGGGGGGGCGGATGAGCAGTTCTTC.

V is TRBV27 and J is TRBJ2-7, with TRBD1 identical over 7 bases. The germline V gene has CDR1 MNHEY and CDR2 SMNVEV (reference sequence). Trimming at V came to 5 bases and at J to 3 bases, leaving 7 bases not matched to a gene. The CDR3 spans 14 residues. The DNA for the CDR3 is TGTGCCAGCAGTACGACAGGGCCTGGCTACGAGCAGTACTTC. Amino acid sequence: CASSTTGPGYEQYF.

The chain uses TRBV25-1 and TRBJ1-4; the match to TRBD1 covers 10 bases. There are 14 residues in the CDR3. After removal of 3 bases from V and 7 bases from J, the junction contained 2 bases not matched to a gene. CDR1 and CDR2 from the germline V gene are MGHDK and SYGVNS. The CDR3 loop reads CASSETGGLEKLFF. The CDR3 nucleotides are TGTGCCAGCAGTGAGACAGGGGGCCTTGAAAAACTGTTTTTT.

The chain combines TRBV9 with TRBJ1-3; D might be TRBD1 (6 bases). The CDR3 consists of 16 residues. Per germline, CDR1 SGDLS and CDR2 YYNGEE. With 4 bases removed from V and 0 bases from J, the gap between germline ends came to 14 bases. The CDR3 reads CASSNQQGISGNTIYF. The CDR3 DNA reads TGTGCCAGCAGCAACCAACAGGGCATCTCTGGAAACACCATATATTTT. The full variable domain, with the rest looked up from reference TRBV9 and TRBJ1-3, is DSGVTQTPKHLITATGQRVTLRCSPRSGDLSVYWYQQSLDQGLQFLIQYYNGEERAKGNILERFSAQQFPDLHSELNLSSLELGDSALYFCASSNQQGISGNTIYFGEGSWLTVV.

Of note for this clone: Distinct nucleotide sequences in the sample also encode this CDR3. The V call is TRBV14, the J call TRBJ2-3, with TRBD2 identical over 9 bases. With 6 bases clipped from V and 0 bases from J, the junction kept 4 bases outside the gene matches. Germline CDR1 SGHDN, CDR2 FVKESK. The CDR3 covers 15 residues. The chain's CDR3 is CASSQTSGSTDTQYF. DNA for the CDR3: TGTGCCAGCAGTCAGACTAGCGGAAGCACAGATACGCAGTATTTT.

The CDR3 here is CASSATGTGIKAFF. The CDR3 DNA is TGTGCCAGCAGCGCGACCGGGACAGGGATCAAAGCTTTCTTT. The chain joins TRBV7-2 to TRBJ1-1, with 9 bases that match TRBD1. The germline CDR1 and CDR2 sequences are SGHTA and FQGNSA. The V segment lost 5 bases and the J segment 9 bases; nucleotides outside the gene matches: 10. CDR3 length: 14 residues. The full variable domain, rest sourced from reference TRBV7-2 and TRBJ1-1, is GAGVSQSPSNKVTEKGKDVELRCDPISGHTALYWYRQSLGQGLEFLIYFQGNSAPDKSGLPSDRFSAERTGGSVSTLTIQRTQQEDSAVYLCASSATGTGIKAFFGQGTRLTVV.

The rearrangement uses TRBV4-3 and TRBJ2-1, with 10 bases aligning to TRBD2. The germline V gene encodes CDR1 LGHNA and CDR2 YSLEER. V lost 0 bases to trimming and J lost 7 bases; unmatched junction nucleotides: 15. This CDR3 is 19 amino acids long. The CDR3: CASSQDTDLGLAIRNEQFF. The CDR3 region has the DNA TGCGCCAGCAGCCAAGATACGGACTTGGGACTAGCGATTCGTAATGAGCAGTTCTTC.

The CDR3 bases are TGTGCCAGCAGCCCCGGACAGGGGATCGGGGCGGGTTATTACGAGCAGTACTTC. Protein: CASSPGQGIGAGYYEQYF. The V call is TRBV13, the J call TRBJ2-7; 9 bases are shared with TRBD1. CDR1 and CDR2 from the germline V gene are PRHDT and FYEKMQ (reference sequence). The CDR3 extends over 18 amino acids. V gave up 5 bases and J gave up 4 bases; unmatched junction bases: 18.

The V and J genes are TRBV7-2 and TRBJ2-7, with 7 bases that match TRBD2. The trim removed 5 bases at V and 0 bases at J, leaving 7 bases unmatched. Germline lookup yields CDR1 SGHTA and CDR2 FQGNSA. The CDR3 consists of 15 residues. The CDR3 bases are TGTGCCAGCAGCCCCCCCGGGACTATCTCCTACGAGCAGTACTTC. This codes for CASSPPGTISYEQYF.

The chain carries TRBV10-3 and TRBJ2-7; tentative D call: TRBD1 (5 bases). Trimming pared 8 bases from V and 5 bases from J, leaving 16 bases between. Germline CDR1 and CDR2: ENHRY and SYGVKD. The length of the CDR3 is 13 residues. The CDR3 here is CAIGGHAAHEQYF. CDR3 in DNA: TGTGCCATCGGTGGACACGCTGCCCACGAGCAGTACTTC.

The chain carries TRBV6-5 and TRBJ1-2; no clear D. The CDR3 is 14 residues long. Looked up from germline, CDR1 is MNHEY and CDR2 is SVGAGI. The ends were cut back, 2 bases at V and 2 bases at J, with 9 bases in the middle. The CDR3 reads CASSYRQRNYGYTF. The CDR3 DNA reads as TGTGCCAGCAGTTACAGGCAGAGGAACTATGGCTACACCTTC.

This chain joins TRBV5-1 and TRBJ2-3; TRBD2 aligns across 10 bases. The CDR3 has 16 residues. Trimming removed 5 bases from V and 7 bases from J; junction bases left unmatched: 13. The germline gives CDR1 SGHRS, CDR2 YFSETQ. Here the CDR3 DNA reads TGCGCCAGCAGTCGAGACAGAAGCGGGAGGGGGTATACGCAGTATTTT. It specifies CASSRDRSGRGYTQYF.

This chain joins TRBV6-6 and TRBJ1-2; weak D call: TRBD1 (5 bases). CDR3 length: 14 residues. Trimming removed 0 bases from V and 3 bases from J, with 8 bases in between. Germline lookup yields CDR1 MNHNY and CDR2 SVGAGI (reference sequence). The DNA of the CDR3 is TGTGCCAGCAGTTACTCGGGCAGGGACTATGGCTACACCTTC. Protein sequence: CASSYSGRDYGYTF.

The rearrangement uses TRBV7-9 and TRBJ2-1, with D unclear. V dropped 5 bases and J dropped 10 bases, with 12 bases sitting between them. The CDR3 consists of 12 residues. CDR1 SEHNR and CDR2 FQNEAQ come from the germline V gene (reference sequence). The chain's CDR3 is CASSLAALEQFF. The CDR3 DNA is TGTGCCAGCAGCCTCGCGGCTCTAGAGCAGTTCTTC.

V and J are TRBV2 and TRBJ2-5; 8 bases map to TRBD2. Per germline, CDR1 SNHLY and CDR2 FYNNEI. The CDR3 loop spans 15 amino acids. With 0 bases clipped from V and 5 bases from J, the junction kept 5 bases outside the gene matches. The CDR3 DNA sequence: TGTGCCAGCAGTGAAGCGGCGGGGGGTGTGGAGACCCAGTACTTC. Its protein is CASSEAAGGVETQYF.

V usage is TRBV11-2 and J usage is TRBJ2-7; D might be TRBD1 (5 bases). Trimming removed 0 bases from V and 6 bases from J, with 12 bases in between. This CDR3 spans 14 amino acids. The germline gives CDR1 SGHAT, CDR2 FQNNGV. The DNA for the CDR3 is TGTGCCAGCAGCTTAGATCTAGGGGTGGCCGAGCAGTACTTC. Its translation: CASSLDLGVAEQYF.